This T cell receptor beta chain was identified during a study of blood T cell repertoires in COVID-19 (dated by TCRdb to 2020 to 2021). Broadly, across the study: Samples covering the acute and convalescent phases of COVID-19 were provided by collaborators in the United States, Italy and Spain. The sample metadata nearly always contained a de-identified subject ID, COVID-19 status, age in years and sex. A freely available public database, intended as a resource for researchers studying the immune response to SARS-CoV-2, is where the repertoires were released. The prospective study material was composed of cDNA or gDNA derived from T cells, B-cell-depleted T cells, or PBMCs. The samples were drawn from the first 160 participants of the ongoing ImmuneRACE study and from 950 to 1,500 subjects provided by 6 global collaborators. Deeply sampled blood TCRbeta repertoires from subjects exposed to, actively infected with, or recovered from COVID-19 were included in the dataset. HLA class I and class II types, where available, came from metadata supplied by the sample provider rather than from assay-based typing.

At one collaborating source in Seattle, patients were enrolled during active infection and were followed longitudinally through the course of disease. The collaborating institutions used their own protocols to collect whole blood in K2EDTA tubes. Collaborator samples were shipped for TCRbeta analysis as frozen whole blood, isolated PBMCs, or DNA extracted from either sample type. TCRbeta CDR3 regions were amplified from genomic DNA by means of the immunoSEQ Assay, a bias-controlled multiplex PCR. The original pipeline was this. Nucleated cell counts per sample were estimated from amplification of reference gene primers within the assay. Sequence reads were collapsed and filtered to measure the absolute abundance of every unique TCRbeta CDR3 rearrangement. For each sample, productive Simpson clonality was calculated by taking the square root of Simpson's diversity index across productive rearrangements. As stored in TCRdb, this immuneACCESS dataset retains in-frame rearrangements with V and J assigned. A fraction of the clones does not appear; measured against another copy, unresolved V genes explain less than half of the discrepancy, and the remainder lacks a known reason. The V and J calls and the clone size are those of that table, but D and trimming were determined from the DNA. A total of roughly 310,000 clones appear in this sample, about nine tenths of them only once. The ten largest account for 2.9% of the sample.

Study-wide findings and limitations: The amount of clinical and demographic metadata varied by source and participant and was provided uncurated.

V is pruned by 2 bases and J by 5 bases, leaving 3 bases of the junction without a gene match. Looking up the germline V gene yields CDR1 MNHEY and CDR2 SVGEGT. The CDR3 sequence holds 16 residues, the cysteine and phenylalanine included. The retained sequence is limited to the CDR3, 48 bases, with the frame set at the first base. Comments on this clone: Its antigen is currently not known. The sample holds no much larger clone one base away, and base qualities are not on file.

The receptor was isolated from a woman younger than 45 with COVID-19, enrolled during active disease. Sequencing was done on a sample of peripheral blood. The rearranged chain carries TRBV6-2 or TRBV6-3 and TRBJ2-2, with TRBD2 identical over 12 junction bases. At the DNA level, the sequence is TGTGCCAGCAGTTACGGACTAGCGGGACTTACCGGGGAGCTGTTTTTT. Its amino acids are CASSYGLAGLTGELFF.